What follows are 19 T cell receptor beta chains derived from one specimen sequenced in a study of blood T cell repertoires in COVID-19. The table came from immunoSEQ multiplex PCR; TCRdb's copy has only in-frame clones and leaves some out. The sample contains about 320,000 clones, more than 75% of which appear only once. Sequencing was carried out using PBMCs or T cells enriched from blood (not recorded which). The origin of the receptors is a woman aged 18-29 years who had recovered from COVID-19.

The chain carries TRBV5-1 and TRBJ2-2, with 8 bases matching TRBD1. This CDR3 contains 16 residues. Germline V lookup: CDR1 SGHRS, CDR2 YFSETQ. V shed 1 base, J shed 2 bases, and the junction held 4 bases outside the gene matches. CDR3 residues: CASSLLAGGNTGELFF. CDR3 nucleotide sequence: TGCGCCAGCAGCTTGCTGGCAGGGGGCAACACCGGGGAGCTGTTTTTT.

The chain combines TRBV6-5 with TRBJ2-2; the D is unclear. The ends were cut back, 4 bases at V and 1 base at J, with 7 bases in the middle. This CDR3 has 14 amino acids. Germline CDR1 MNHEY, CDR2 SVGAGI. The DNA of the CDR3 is TGTGCCAGCAGTTTTAATCGGAACACCGGGGAGCTGTTTTTT. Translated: CASSFNRNTGELFF.

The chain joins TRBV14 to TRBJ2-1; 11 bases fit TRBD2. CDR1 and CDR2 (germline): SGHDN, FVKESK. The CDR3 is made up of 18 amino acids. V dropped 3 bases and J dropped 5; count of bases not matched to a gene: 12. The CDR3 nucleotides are TGTGCCAGCAGCCATCTGGTGGGACTAGCGGTTACTAACAATGAGCAGTTCTTC. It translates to CASSHLVGLAVTNNEQFF.

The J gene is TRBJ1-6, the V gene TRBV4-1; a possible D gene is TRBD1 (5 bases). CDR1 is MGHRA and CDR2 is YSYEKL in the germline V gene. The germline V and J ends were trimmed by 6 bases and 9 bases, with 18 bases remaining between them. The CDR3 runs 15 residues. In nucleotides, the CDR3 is TGCGCCAGCAGACGGCAGGGTGATTTAAGTTCACCCCTCCACTTT. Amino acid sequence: CASRRQGDLSSPLHF.

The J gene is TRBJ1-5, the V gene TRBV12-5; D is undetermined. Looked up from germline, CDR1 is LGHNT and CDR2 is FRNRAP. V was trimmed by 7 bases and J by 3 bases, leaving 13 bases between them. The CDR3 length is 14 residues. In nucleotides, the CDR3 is TGTGCTAGTGCCGTTTGGAGTGTCAATCAGCCCCAGCATTTT. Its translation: CASAVWSVNQPQHF.

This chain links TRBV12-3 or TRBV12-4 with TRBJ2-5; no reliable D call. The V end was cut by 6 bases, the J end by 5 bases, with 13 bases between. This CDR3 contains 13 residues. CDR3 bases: TGTGCCAGCAGCCTTAATATAGTGGAGACCCAGTACTTC. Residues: CASSLNIVETQYF.

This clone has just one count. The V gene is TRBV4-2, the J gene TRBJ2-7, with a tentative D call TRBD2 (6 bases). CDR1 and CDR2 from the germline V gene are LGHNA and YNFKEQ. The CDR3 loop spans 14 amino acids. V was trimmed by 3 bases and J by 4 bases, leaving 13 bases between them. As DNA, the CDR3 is TGTGCCAGCAGCCAGGGGACTTTGGATTACGAGCAGTACTTC. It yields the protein CASSQGTLDYEQYF.

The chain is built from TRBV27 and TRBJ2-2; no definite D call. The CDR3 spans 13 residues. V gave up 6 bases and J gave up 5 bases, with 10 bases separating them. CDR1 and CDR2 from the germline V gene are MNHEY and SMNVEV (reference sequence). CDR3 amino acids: CASSEEGTGELFF. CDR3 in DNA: TGTGCCAGCAGCGAGGAAGGTACCGGGGAGCTGTTTTTT.

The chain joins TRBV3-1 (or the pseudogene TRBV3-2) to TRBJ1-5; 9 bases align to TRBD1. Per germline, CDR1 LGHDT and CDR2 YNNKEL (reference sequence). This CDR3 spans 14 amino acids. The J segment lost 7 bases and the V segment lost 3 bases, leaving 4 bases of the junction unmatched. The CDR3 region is CASSQGQGHQPQHF. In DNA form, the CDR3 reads TGTGCCAGCAGCCAGGGACAGGGACACCAGCCCCAGCATTTT.

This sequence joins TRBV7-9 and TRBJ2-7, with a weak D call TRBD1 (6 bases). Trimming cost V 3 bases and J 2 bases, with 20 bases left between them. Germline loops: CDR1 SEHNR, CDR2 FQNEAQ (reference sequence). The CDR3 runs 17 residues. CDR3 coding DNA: TGTGCCAGCAGCTTTACCCCGGGACATTCCTTCCCCTACGAGCAGTACTTC. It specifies CASSFTPGHSFPYEQYF.

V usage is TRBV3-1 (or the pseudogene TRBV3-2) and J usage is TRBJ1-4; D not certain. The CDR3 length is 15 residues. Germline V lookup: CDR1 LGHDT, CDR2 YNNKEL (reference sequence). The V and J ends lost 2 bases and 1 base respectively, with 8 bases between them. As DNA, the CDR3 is TGTGCCAGCAGCCAATACAGTGAAACTAATGAAAAACTGTTTTTT. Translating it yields CASSQYSETNEKLFF.

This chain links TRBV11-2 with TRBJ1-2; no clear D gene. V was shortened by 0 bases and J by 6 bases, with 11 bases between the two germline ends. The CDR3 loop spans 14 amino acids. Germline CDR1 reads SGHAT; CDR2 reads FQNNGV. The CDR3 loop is CASSLDEGLNGYTF. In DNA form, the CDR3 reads TGTGCCAGCAGCTTAGATGAGGGATTGAATGGCTACACCTTC.

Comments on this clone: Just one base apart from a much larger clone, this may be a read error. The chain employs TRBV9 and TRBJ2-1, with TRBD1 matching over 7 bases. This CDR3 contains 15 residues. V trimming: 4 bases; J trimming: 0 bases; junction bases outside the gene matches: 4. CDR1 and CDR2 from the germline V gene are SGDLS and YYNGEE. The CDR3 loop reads CASSPRDSSYNEQFF. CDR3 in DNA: TGTGCCAGCAGCCCCCGGGACAGCTCCTACAATGAGCAGTTCTTC. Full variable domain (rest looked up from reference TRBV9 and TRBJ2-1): DSGVTQTPKHLITATGQRVTLRCSPRSGDLSVYWYQQSLDQGLQFLIQYYNGEERAKGNILERFSAQQFPDLHSELNLSSLELGDSALYFCASSPRDSSYNEQFFGPGTRLTVL.

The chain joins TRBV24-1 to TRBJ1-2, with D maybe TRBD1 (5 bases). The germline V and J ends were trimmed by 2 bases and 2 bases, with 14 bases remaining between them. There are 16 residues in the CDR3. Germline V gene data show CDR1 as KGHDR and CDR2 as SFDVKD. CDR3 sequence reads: CATSDSGAGPNYGYTF. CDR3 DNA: TGTGCCACCAGTGATTCTGGTGCGGGACCCAACTATGGCTACACCTTC.

The CDR3 protein is CASRTQGGDQPQHF. CDR3 coding DNA: TGTGCCAGCAGAACACAGGGTGGGGATCAGCCCCAGCATTTT. V is TRBV28 and J is TRBJ1-5; TRBD1 is a possible D gene (6 bases). From germline, CDR1 is MDHEN and CDR2 SYDVKM. V was shortened by 6 bases and J by 5 bases, with 14 bases between the two germline ends. The CDR3 has 14 residues. Together with reference TRBV28 and TRBJ1-5, the CDR3 gives the full variable domain: DVKVTQSSRYLVKRTGEKVFLECVQDMDHENMFWYRQDPGLGLRLIYFSYDVKMKEKGDIPEGYSVSREKKERFSLILESASTNQTSMYLCASRTQGGDQPQHFGDGTRLSIL.

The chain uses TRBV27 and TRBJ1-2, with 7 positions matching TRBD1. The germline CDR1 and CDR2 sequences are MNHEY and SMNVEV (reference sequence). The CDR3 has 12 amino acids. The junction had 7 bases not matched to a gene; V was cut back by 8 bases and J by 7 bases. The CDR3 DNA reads TGTGCCAGCCGAACAGGGGTCGCTGGCTACACCTTC. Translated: CASRTGVAGYTF.

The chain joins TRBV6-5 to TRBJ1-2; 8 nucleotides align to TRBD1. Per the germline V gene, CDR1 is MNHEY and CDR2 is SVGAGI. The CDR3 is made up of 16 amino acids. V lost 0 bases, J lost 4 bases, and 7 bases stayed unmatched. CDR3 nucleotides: TGTGCCAGCAGTTACTCGAACGGCGGGACAGGCTATGGCTACACCTTC. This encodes CASSYSNGGTGYGYTF.

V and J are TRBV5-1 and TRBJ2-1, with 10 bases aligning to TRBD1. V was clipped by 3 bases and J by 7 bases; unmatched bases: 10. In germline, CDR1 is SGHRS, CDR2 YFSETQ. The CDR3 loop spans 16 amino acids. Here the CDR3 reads CASSSPGTGVLNEQFF. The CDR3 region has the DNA TGCGCCAGCAGCTCTCCCGGGACAGGGGTTTTAAATGAGCAGTTCTTC.

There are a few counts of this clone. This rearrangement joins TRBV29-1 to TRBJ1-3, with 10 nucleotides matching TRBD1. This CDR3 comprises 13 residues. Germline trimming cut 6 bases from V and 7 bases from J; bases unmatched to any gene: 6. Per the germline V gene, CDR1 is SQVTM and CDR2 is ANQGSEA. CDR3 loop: CSVTGGLRNTIYF. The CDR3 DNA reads TGCAGCGTGACAGGGGGCCTAAGGAACACCATATATTTT.